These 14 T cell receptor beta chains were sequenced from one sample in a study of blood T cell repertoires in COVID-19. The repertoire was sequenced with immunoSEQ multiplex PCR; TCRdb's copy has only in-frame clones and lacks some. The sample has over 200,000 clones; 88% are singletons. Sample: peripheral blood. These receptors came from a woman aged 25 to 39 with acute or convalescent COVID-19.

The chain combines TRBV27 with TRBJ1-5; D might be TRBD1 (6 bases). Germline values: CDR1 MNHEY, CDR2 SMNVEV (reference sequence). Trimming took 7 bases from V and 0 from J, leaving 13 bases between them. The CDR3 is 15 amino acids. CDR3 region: CASKIQGHSNQPQHF. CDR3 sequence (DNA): TGTGCCAGCAAAATACAGGGACATAGCAATCAGCCCCAGCATTTT.

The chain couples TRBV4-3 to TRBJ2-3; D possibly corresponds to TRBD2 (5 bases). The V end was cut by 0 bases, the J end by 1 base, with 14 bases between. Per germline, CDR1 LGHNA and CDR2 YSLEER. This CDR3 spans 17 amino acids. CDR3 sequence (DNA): TGCGCCAGCAGCCAAGATGTTACTAGGGCGGGCACAGATACGCAGTATTTT. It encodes CASSQDVTRAGTDTQYF.

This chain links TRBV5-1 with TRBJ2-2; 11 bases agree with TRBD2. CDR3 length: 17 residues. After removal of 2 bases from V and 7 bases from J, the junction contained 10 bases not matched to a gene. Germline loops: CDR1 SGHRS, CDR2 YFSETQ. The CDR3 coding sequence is TGCGCCAGCAGCTTTCTTACTAGCGGGAGTCTCGGCGGGGAGCTGTTTTTT. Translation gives CASSFLTSGSLGGELFF.

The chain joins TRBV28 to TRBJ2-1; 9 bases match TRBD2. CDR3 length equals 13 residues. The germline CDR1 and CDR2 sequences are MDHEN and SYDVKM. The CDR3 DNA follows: TGTGGGACCGGCGGGAGGGCCTACAATGAGCAGTTCTTC. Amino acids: CGTGGRAYNEQFF.

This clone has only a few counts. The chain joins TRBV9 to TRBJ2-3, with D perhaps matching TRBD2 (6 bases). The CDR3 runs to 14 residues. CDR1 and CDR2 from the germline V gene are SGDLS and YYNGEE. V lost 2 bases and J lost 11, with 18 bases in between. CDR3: CASSVRAGRTLQYF. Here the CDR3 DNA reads TGTGCCAGCAGCGTCCGCGCCGGGAGAACCTTGCAGTATTTT.

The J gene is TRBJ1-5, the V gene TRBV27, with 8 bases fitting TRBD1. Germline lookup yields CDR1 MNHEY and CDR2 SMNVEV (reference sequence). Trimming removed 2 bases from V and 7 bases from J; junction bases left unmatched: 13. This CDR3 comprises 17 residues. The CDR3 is CASSLIWTGTTGQPQHF. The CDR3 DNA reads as TGTGCCAGCAGTTTAATCTGGACAGGGACCACGGGGCAGCCCCAGCATTTT.

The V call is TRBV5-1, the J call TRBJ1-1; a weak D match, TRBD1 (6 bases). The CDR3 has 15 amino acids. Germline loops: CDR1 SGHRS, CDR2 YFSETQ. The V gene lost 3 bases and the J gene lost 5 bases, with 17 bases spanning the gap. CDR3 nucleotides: TGCGCCAGCAGCTGGGCAGGGGCGTCGGGTACTGAAGCTTTCTTT. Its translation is CASSWAGASGTEAFF.

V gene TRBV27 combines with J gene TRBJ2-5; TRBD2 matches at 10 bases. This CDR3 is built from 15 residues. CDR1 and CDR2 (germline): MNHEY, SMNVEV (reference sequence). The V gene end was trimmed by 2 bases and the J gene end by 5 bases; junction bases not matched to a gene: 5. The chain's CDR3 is CASSLLAGAEETQYF. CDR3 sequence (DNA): TGTGCCAGCAGTTTACTAGCGGGAGCCGAGGAGACCCAGTACTTC.

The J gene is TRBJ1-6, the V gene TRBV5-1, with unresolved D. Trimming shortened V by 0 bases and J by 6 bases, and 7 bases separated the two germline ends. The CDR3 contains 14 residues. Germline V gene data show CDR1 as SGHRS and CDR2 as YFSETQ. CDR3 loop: CASSLGQFNSPLHF. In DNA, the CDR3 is TGCGCCAGCAGCTTGGGGCAGTTTAATTCACCCCTCCACTTT.

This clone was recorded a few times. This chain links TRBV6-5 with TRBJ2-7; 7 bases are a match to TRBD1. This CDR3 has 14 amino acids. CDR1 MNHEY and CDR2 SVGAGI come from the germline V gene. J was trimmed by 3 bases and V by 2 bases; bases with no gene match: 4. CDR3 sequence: CASSYRDRIYEQYF. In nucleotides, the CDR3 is TGTGCCAGCAGTTACCGGGACAGAATCTACGAGCAGTACTTC.

The CDR3 region has the DNA TGTGCCAGCAGTTTATACGGCAATGAGCAGTTCTTC. The encoded protein is CASSLYGNEQFF. This chain connects TRBV12-3 or TRBV12-4 to TRBJ2-1; D gene uncertain. Trimming left V 2 bases short and J 6 bases short, with 5 bases between. This CDR3 has 12 residues.

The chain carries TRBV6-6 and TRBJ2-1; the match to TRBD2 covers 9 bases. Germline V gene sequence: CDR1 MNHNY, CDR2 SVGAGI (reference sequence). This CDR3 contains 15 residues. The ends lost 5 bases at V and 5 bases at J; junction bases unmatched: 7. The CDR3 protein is CASSPTSGIDNEQFF. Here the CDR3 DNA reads TGTGCCAGCAGTCCGACTAGCGGAATCGACAATGAGCAGTTCTTC.

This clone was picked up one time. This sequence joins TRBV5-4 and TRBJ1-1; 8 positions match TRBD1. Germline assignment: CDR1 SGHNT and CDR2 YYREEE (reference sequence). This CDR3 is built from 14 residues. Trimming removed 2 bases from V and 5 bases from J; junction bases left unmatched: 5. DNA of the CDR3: TGTGCCAGCAGCTTAGGACAGGGATGGACTGAAGCTTTCTTT. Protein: CASSLGQGWTEAFF.

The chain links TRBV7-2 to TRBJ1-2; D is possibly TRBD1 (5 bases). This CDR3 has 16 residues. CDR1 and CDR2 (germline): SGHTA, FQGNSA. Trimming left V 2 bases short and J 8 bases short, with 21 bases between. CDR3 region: CASSLNIPRGGEGYTF. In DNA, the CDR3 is TGTGCCAGCAGCTTAAATATACCAAGGGGCGGGGAGGGCTACACCTTC. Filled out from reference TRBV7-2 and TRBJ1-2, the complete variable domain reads GAGVSQSPSNKVTEKGKDVELRCDPISGHTALYWYRQSLGQGLEFLIYFQGNSAPDKSGLPSDRFSAERTGGSVSTLTIQRTQQEDSAVYLCASSLNIPRGGEGYTFGSGTRLTVV.